This T cell receptor (beta chain) was sequenced in a study of identical twins. Points from the study as a whole: Shared out-of-frame alpha sequences (those common to twins) showed excess low generation probability. Abundant beta clonotypes from cord blood bore fewer insertions; memory repertoires lacked this pattern.

Template switching added a universal primer site, and cDNA bore unique molecular identifiers. MiXCR was run by TCRdb on the 5' RACE reads, yielding one entry per CDR3 protein. The sample has approximately 890,000 distinct CDR3 sequences, about 12% seen once. As to this clonotype: Antigen: not known.

The V gene lost 4 bases and the J gene lost 4 bases, with 13 bases spanning the gap. The CDR3 consists of 14 residues. Per the germline V gene, CDR1 is SGHRS and CDR2 is YFSETQ. This same sample was also part of a study on yellow fever vaccine responses in identical twins. That report adds: Reportedly, twins showed a vaccine T cell response that looked partly convergent and partly personalized.

This clonotype was obtained from a woman aged 18 to 35 in good health. Sequencing was performed on PBMCs. This chain joins TRBV5-1 and TRBJ2-3; possibly TRBD1 for D (7 bases). CDR3 loop: CASSPDREADTQYF. DNA for the CDR3: TGCGCCAGCAGCCCTGACAGGGAGGCAGATACGCAGTATTTT.